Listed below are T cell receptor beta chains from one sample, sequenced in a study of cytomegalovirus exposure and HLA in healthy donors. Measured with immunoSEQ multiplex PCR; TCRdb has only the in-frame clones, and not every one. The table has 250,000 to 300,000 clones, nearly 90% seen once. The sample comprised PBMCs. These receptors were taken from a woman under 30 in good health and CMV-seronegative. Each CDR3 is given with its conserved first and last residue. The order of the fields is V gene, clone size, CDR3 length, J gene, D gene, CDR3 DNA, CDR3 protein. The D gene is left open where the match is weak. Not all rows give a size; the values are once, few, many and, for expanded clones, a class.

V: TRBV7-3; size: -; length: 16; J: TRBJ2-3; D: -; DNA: TGTGCCAGCAGCTTAACAGGTGGCAGGGCTATAGATACGCAGTATTTT; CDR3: CASSLTGGRAIDTQYF
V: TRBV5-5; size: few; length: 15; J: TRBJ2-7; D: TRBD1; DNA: TGTGCCAGCAGCGCACCGGGACAGGGTGCCTACGAGCAGTACTTC; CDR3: CASSAPGQGAYEQYF
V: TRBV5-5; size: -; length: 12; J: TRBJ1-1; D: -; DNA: TGTGCCAGCAGCTTGACATGGACTGAAGCTTTCTTT; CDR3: CASSLTWTEAFF
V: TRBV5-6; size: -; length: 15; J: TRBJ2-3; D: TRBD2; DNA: TGTGCCAGCAGCCAGCAGGGAGGGAGGTTGTATACGCAGTATTTT; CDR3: CASSQQGGRLYTQYF
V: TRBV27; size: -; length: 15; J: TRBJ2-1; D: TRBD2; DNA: TGTGCCAGCAGTCCCGGGACTAGCGGCTACAATGAGCAGTTCTTC; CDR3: CASSPGTSGYNEQFF
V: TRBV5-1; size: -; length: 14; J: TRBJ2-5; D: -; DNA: TGCGCCAGCAGCTTGGAACTAGCAGAGGAGACCCAGTACTTC; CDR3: CASSLELAEETQYF
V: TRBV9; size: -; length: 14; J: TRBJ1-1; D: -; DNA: TGTGCCAGCAGCGAGAGGGCAGAGAACACTGAAGCTTTCTTT; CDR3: CASSERAENTEAFF
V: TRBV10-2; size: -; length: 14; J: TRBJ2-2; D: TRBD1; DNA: TGCGCCAGCAAAAAGACAGGGCCGGCCGGGGAGCTGTTTTTT; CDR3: CASKKTGPAGELFF
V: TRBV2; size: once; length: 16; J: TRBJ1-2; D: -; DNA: TGTGCCAGCAGTCTGTGGGGGGTCATCACAAACTATGGCTACACCTTC; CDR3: CASSLWGVITNYGYTF
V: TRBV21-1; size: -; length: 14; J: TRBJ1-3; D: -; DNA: TGTGCCAGCAGCAAATTCAGGGCTGGAAACACCATATATTTT; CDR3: CASSKFRAGNTIYF
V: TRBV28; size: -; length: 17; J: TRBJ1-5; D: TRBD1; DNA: TGTGCCAGCAGTTTATGGTCCGGACAGGGAGGCAATCAGCCCCAGCATTTT; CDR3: CASSLWSGQGGNQPQHF
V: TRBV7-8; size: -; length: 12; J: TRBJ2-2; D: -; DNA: TGTGCCAGCAGCGACTTCCCCGGGGAGCTGTTTTTT; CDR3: CASSDFPGELFF
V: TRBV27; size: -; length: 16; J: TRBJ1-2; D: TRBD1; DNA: TGTGCCAGCAGTTTAAGGCCGGGACAGGGTAACTATGGCTACACCTTC; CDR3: CASSLRPGQGNYGYTF
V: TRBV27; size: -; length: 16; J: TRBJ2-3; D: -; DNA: TGTGCCAGCAGTTTATCCGTAGAACCTAGCACAGATACGCAGTATTTT; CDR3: CASSLSVEPSTDTQYF
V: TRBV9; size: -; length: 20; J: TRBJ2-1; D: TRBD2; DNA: TGTGCCAGCAGCGTAGACCCAGAGAGTCTTGCGGGGGTTCTCTACAATGAGCAGTTCTTC; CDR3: CASSVDPESLAGVLYNEQFF
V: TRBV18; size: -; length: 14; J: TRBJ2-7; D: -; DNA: TGTGCCAGCTCATTAAGACGGGACTCCTACGAGCAGTACTTC; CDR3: CASSLRRDSYEQYF
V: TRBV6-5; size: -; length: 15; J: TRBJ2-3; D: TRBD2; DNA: TGTGCCAGCAGCCGGGGGGGCGGGGGAACAGATACGCAGTATTTT; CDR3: CASSRGGGGTDTQYF